Shown below are 2 T cell receptor beta chains from a single sample sequenced in a study of blood T cell repertoires in COVID-19. Data came from immunoSEQ multiplex PCR; TCRdb stores just in-frame clones and leaves some out. The sample holds 170,000 or so clones; 75% to 90% are singletons and the top ten take 2.9%. Sequencing input: peripheral blood. The receptor set was obtained from a woman between 55 and 75 years old with acute or convalescent COVID-19.

V gene TRBV18 combines with J gene TRBJ1-1; 9 bases are a match to TRBD1. Germline CDR1 and CDR2: KGHSH and LQKENI. V dropped 8 bases and J dropped 1; count of bases not matched to a gene: 11. There are 16 residues in the CDR3. This CDR3 reads CASAPGQGKTNTEAFF. The CDR3 coding sequence is TGTGCCAGCGCCCCGGGACAGGGAAAAACGAACACTGAAGCTTTCTTT.

The V call is TRBV2, the J call TRBJ2-5; 11 bases line up with TRBD2. The germline CDR1 and CDR2 sequences are SNHLY and FYNNEI. Germline trimming cut 1 base from V and 2 bases from J; bases unmatched to any gene: 3. The CDR3 has 16 residues. The CDR3 loop is CASSEGLAGTQETQYF. The CDR3 coding sequence is TGTGCCAGCAGTGAAGGACTAGCGGGGACTCAAGAGACCCAGTACTTC.